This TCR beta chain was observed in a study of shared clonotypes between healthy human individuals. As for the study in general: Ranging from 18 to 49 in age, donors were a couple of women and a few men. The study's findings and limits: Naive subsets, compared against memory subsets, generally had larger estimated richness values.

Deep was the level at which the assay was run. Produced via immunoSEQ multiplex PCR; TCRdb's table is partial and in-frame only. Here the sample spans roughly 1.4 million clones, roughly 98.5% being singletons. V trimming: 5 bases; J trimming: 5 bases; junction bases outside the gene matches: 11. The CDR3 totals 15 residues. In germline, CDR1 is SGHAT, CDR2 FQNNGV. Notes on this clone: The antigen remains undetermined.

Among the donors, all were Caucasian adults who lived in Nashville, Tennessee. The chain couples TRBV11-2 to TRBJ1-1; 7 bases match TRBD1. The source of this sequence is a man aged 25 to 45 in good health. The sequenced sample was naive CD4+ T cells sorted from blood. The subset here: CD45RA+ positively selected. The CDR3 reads CASSPRTLQGTEAFF. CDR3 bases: TGTGCCAGCAGCCCAAGGACGCTACAGGGGACTGAAGCTTTCTTT.